These T cell receptor beta chains were read from a single sample in a study of PD-1 blockade in mismatch repair-deficient tumors. Sequencing used immunoSEQ multiplex PCR; TCRdb keeps in-frame clones, though not all of them. This sample has 85,000 to 130,000 clones, with over 65% found just once. The sequencing used peripheral blood, collected 35 to 37 weeks after starting pembrolizumab. The source is an adult with mismatch repair-deficient cancer. Both conserved end residues are part of each CDR3. The D gene is left open where the match is weak. Not all rows give a size; the values are once, few, many and, for expanded clones, a class.

D gene | clone size | J gene | V gene | CDR3 DNA | CDR3 protein
- | few | TRBJ1-2 | TRBV2 | TGTGCCAGCGGGGATTCAAACTATGGCTACACCTTC | CASGDSNYGYTF
- | - | TRBJ2-3 | TRBV4-3 | TGCGCCAGCAGCCAGAATTTGCTCGATACGCAGTATTTT | CASSQNLLDTQYF
TRBD2 | - | TRBJ2-7 | TRBV4-1 | TGCGCCAGCAGCCAAATACGACTAGCGGGAGAATACGAGCAGTACTTC | CASSQIRLAGEYEQYF
- | - | TRBJ2-7 | TRBV28 | TGTGCCAGCAGTTCGGGGTCCTACGAGCAGTACTTC | CASSSGSYEQYF
- | - | TRBJ1-1 | TRBV7-2 | TGTGCCAGCAGCTTAGGGGGGGCTTACACTGAAGCTTTCTTT | CASSLGGAYTEAFF
TRBD2 | - | TRBJ2-3 | TRBV5-4 | TGTGCCAGCAGCGCGGAGGGGCTAGCGGGAGGATATACGCAGTATTTT | CASSAEGLAGGYTQYF
- | - | TRBJ1-3 | TRBV5-6 | TGTGCCAGCAGGCCAACTTTCTCTGGAAACACCATATATTTT | CASRPTFSGNTIYF
- | - | TRBJ2-1 | TRBV7-2 | TGTGCCAGCAGCTTTACTATCAGCTCCTACAATGAGCAGTTCTTC | CASSFTISSYNEQFF
- | - | TRBJ1-2 | TRBV10-3 | TGTGCCATCAGTGAGTCAAACGACCCAGTCGGCTATGGCTACACCTTC | CAISESNDPVGYGYTF
TRBD2 | once | TRBJ2-3 | TRBV10-3 | TGTGCCATCAGTGAGTCGAAGGGACTAGCGGGAGCAGATACGCAGTATTTT | CAISESKGLAGADTQYF
- | - | TRBJ1-5 | TRBV7-2 | TGTGCCAGCAGCTTAGTAGGGTTCGGCAATCAGCCCCAGCATTTT | CASSLVGFGNQPQHF
TRBD2 | once | TRBJ2-7 | TRBV10-3 | TGTGCCATCAGTGGATCGACCGGGACTAGCTACGAGCAGTACTTC | CAISGSTGTSYEQYF
TRBD1 | - | TRBJ1-2 | TRBV29-1 | TGCAGCGTTGAAACAGGGGGCGGCTATGGCTACACCTTC | CSVETGGGYGYTF
- | medium-sized | TRBJ1-1 | TRBV6-4 | TGTGCCAGCAGTGACTCTACTCTCACTGAAGCTTTCTTT | CASSDSTLTEAFF
- | few | TRBJ1-5 | TRBV7-6 | TGTGCCACCAGGGTGGGGGTTGGTCAGCCCCAGCATTTT | CATRVGVGQPQHF
- | - | TRBJ2-2 | TRBV18 | TGTGCCAGCTCACCACGTCTAGAGATTACAACCGGGGAGCTGTTTTTT | CASSPRLEITTGELFF
- | - | TRBJ1-1 | TRBV6-5 | TGTGCCAGCAGTCCTGACATAGACACTGAAGCTTTCTTT | CASSPDIDTEAFF
TRBD1 | - | TRBJ2-1 | TRBV6-4 | TGTGCCAGCAGTCCGGACAGGGAAGGGAGTGAGCAGTTCTTC | CASSPDREGSEQFF
- | - | TRBJ1-4 | TRBV7-8 | TGTGCCAGCAGTTTGAAAGGGGGTAGTGGTGAAAAACTGTTTTTT | CASSLKGGSGEKLFF
TRBD1 | - | TRBJ2-2 | TRBV29-1 | TGCAGCGGAGACAGGGGGGGCACCGGGGAGCTGTTTTTT | CSGDRGGTGELFF
- | - | TRBJ1-2 | TRBV29-1 | TGCAGCGTGGGTGGCGGGGGGATGTGGGGCTACACCTTC | CSVGGGGMWGYTF
TRBD2 | - | TRBJ2-1 | TRBV7-8 | TGTGCCAGCAGCTTAGATCTAGCGGGATACACGAAGTTCTTC | CASSLDLAGYTKFF
TRBD2 | once | TRBJ2-3 | TRBV28 | TGTGCCAGCAGTCCGACGTGGAGCGGGAGGCTATACCTAACTAGCACAGATACGCAGTATTTT | CASSPTWSGRLYLTSTDTQYF
- | - | TRBJ1-1 | TRBV7-3 | TGTGCCAGCAGCGCTTTCATGAACACTGAAGCTTTCTTT | CASSAFMNTEAFF
TRBD2 | - | TRBJ2-3 | TRBV9 | TGTGCCAGCAGTGCGGGAGGAAGAGATACGCAGTATTTT | CASSAGGRDTQYF
TRBD2 | - | TRBJ2-7 | TRBV7-6 | TGTGCCAGCAGCTTAACTAGCGGAACCTACGAGCAGTACTTC | CASSLTSGTYEQYF
- | - | TRBJ1-1 | TRBV30 | TGTGCCTGGAGTGTAAAGAGGGTGAACACTGAAGCTTTCTTT | CAWSVKRVNTEAFF